This TCR beta chain originates from a study of T cells in localized non-small cell lung cancer. Points on this clone: Its antigen is currently unknown.

Produced via immunoSEQ multiplex PCR; TCRdb's table is partial and in-frame only. This sample has 90,000 to 95,000 clones; approximately 90% occur once, and the top ten carry about 4%. The V and J ends lost 3 bases and 8 bases respectively, with 10 bases between them. The length of the CDR3 is 11 residues. CDR1 SQVTM and CDR2 ANQGSEA come from the germline V gene. Findings and limits, study-wide: Heterogeneity within the tumor remains possible, as just one region underwent sequencing. Uninvolved adjacent lung showed the highest T cell clonality, exceeding tumor.

This specimen was PBMCs, taken before any cancer treatment. The TCR originated in a woman aged 35-70 years with stage II squamous cell lung carcinoma. The chain combines TRBV29-1 with TRBJ1-2; D is perhaps TRBD1 (5 bases). CDR3 DNA: TGCAGCGTTGATGGGGGGAGAGGCTACACCTTC. Protein product: CSVDGGRGYTF.